These 8 T cell receptor beta chains came from one sample sequenced in a study of a mutant IDH1 vaccine in newly diagnosed glioma. Some clones are missing from TCRdb's copy, which holds only in-frame ones; the method was immunoSEQ multiplex PCR. The sample has around 52,000 clones, 85% to 90% seen once. Their target antigens are unknown. Time point specified: week 5, during vaccination. Doses consisted of 300 ug of mutant IDH1 20-mer peptide each, paired with topical imiquimod. Sample: PBMCs, taken from a glioma patient whose treatment included an IDH1 peptide vaccine. The receptors here all came from a woman aged 40 to 50 with glioma.

The chain recombines TRBV19 with TRBJ1-5; 12 bases map to TRBD1. This CDR3 spans 15 amino acids. Unmatched junction bases numbered 1, after V lost 6 bases and J lost 1 base. CDR1 is LNHDA, CDR2 SQIVND, per germline (reference sequence). In DNA form, the CDR3 reads TGTGCCAGTAGGGGACAGGGGGCGAGCAATCAGCCCCAGCATTTT. Encoded protein: CASRGQGASNQPQHF.

The chain carries TRBV7-9 and TRBJ2-7, with D possibly TRBD2 on 6 matching bases. The CDR3 has 14 amino acids. CDR1 is SEHNR and CDR2 is FQNEAQ in the germline V gene (reference sequence). V lost 1 base to trimming and J lost 6 bases, with 13 bases between them. CDR3 nucleotides: TGTGCCAGCAGCTTAGGCGGGATCATATCCGAGCAGTACTTC. Translated, it gives CASSLGGIISEQYF.

In DNA form, the CDR3 reads TGTGCCAGTAGTATGTCTTTAGCGGGAGCCTACGAGCAGTACTTC. This sequence encodes CASSMSLAGAYEQYF. The chain employs TRBV19 and TRBJ2-7; 9 bases are shared with TRBD2. The CDR3 has 15 amino acids. The junction had 5 bases not matched to a gene; V was cut back by 3 bases and J by 2 bases. Per germline, CDR1 LNHDA and CDR2 SQIVND (reference sequence). The entire variable domain, with the rest obtained from reference TRBV19 and TRBJ2-7, is as follows: DGGITQSPKYLFRKEGQNVTLSCEQNLNHDAMYWYRQDPGQGLRLIYYSQIVNDFQKGDIAEGYSVSREKKESFPLTVTSAQKNPTAFYLCASSMSLAGAYEQYFGPGTRLTVT.

V and J are TRBV12-5 and TRBJ2-7; 9 bases are a match to TRBD1. Germline values: CDR1 LGHNT, CDR2 FRNRAP. J was trimmed by 1 base and V by 5 bases; bases with no gene match: 12. The CDR3 is 17 amino acids. This CDR3 reads CASGTSPRDRASYEQYF. The CDR3 DNA is TGTGCTAGTGGTACCAGCCCCCGGGACAGGGCGTCCTACGAGCAGTACTTC.

The chain employs TRBV7-2 and TRBJ1-2; a possible D gene is TRBD1 (5 bases). Deletions cut 3 bases from V and 2 bases from J, with 7 bases between. The CDR3 extends over 13 amino acids. Germline CDR1 SGHTA, CDR2 FQGNSA. CDR3: CASSFRQNYGYTF. The CDR3 DNA sequence: TGTGCCAGCAGCTTTAGACAGAACTATGGCTACACCTTC.

This chain connects TRBV5-1 to TRBJ2-5, with D tentatively TRBD1 (6 bases). The CDR3 is 13 residues long. Germline CDR1 and CDR2: SGHRS and YFSETQ. The V end lost 0 bases, the J end lost 8 bases, and 11 bases lay between the germline ends. The CDR3 region has the DNA TGCGCCAGCAGCTTGGGGGGGCGGTCCACCCAGTACTTC. Translated, it gives CASSLGGRSTQYF.

This clone has a single count. The chain employs TRBV6-5 and TRBJ1-1, with D tentatively TRBD1 (5 bases). Trimming took off 7 bases at V and 2 bases at J, with 14 bases between the two ends. The CDR3 runs 14 residues. The germline V gene encodes CDR1 MNHEY and CDR2 SVGAGI. The CDR3 protein is CASTPGTLNTEAFF. The CDR3, as DNA: TGTGCCAGCACCCCCGGGACTTTAAACACTGAAGCTTTCTTT.

V is TRBV6-6 and J is TRBJ1-5; 8 bases map to TRBD1. Germline CDR1 MNHNY, CDR2 SVGAGI (reference sequence). The CDR3 covers 13 residues. With V trimmed by 7 bases and J by 7 bases, 6 bases remained unmatched. The CDR3 DNA is TGTGCCAGCAATCAGGGGGCCAGACAGCCCCAGCATTTT. Its protein is CASNQGARQPQHF.